This TCR beta chain is drawn from a study of blood T cell repertoires in COVID-19. Turning to the study itself: The study drew acute and convalescent COVID-19 samples from the United States, Italy and Spain. The analysed material was cDNA or gDNA that came from T cells, B-cell-depleted T cells, or PBMCs.

Authors' processing steps: Using reference gene primer amplification, nucleated cell counts were estimated. Profiling relied on immunoSEQ multiplex PCR, and the TCRdb table lists in-frame clones only, not all of them. V, J and clone size are taken as reported in that table, and D and trimming were inferred from the DNA itself. The sample lists some 200,000 clones, more than 75% occurring once. This clone appeared once. Germline lookup yields CDR1 SGHAT and CDR2 FQNNGV. V lost 3 bases to trimming and J lost 1 base; unmatched junction nucleotides: 1. The CDR3 runs to 14 residues. The sequenced material came from peripheral blood. The source of this sequence is a man older than 75 with acute or convalescent COVID-19. V usage is TRBV11-2 and J usage is TRBJ2-3; 7 nucleotides match TRBD1. The CDR3 loop reads CASSFTGGTDTQYF. In DNA, the CDR3 is TGTGCCAGCAGCTTTACAGGGGGCACAGATACGCAGTATTTT.